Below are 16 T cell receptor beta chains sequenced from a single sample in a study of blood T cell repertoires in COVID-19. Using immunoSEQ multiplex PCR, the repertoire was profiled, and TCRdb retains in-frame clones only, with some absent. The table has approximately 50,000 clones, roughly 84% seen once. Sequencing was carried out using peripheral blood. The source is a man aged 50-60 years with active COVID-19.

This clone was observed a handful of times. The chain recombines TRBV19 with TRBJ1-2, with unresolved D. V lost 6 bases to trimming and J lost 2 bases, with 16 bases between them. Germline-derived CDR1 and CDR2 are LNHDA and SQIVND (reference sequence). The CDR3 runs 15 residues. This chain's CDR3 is CASSPFPATNYGYTF. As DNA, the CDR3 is TGTGCCAGTAGCCCCTTCCCCGCCACAAACTATGGCTACACCTTC.

In DNA, the CDR3 is TGTGCCAGCAGCTTAGTCACAGGGGGAGAGACCCAGTACTTC. Amino acids: CASSLVTGGETQYF. The chain joins TRBV11-2 to TRBJ2-5; 8 nucleotides match TRBD1. V was clipped by 1 base and J by 4 bases; unmatched bases: 2. Germline-derived CDR1 and CDR2 are SGHAT and FQNNGV. This CDR3 has 14 amino acids.

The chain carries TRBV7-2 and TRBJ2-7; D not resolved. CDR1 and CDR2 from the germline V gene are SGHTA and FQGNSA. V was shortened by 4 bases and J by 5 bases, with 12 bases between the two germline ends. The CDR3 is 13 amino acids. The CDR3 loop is CASSSMRHHEQYF. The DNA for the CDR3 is TGTGCCAGCAGCTCGATGAGACACCACGAGCAGTACTTC. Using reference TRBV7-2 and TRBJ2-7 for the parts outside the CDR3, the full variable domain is GAGVSQSPSNKVTEKGKDVELRCDPISGHTALYWYRQSLGQGLEFLIYFQGNSAPDKSGLPSDRFSAERTGGSVSTLTIQRTQQEDSAVYLCASSSMRHHEQYFGPGTRLTVT.

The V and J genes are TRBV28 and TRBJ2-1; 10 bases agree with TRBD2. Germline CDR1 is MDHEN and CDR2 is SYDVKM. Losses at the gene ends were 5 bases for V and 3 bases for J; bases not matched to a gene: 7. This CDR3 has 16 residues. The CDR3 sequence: CASSPLGLASYNEQFF. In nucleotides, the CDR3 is TGTGCCAGCAGTCCCTTGGGACTAGCGAGCTACAATGAGCAGTTCTTC.

The CDR3 here is CASSSGQGRGNQPQHF. The CDR3 nucleotides are TGTGCCAGCAGTTCCGGACAGGGTAGGGGCAATCAGCCCCAGCATTTT. J is TRBJ1-5 and V is TRBV28, with TRBD1 identical over 8 bases. CDR3 length: 16 residues. CDR1 is MDHEN, CDR2 SYDVKM, per germline. The ends lost 4 bases at V and 2 bases at J; junction bases unmatched: 7.

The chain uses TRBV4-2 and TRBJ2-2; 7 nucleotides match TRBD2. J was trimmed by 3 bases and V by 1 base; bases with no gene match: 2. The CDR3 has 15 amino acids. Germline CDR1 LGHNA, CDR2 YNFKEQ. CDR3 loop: CASSQGTSDTGELFF. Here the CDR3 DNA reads TGTGCCAGCAGCCAAGGTACTAGCGACACCGGGGAGCTGTTTTTT.

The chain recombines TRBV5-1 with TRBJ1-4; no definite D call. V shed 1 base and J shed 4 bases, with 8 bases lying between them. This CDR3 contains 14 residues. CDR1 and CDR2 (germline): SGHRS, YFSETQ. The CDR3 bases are TGCGCCAGCAGCTTGATGAGTTATAATGAAAAACTGTTTTTT. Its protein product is CASSLMSYNEKLFF.

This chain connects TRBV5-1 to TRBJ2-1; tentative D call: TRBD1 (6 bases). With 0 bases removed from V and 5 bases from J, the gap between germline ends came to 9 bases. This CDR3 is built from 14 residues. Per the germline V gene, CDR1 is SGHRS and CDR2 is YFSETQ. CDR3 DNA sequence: TGCGCCAGCAGCTTGGGAGGGACAAACAATGAGCAGTTCTTC. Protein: CASSLGGTNNEQFF.

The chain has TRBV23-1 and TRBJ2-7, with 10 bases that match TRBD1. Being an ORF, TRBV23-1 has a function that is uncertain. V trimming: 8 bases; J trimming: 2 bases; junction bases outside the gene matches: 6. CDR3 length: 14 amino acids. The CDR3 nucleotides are TGCGCCAGCCCCCCCGGGACAGGGGCCTACGAGCAGTACTTC. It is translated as CASPPGTGAYEQYF.

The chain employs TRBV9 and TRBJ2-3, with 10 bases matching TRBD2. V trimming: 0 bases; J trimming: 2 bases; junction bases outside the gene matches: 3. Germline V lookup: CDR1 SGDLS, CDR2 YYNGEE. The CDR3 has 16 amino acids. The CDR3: CASSVGSGRATDTQYF. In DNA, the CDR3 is TGTGCCAGCAGCGTAGGAAGCGGGAGGGCCACAGATACGCAGTATTTT.

CDR3 DNA: TGTGCCAGCAGCCGGGATCAGCGGGAGAACACTGAAGCTTTCTTT. This sequence encodes CASSRDQRENTEAFF. The V and J genes are TRBV7-3 and TRBJ1-1; D gene uncertain. Trimming pared 5 bases from V and 1 base from J, leaving 14 bases between. CDR3 length equals 15 residues. Germline V CDR1 and CDR2: SGHTA, FQGTGA.

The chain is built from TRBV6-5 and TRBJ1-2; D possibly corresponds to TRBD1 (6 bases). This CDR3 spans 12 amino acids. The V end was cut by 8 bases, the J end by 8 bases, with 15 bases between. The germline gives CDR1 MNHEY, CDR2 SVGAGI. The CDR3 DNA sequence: TGTGCCAGCTCAGACAGGTTCGGCGGCTACACCTTC. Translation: CASSDRFGGYTF.

CDR3 loop: CASSPKGWTAETQYF. The CDR3 DNA reads as TGTGCCAGCAGCCCCAAGGGATGGACTGCAGAGACCCAGTACTTC. The chain links TRBV7-8 to TRBJ2-5; the D gene is possibly TRBD2 (5 bases). Trimming removed 5 bases at V and 4 bases at J, with 17 bases between. Germline V gene data show CDR1 as SGHVS and CDR2 as FQNEAQ. This CDR3 is built from 15 residues.

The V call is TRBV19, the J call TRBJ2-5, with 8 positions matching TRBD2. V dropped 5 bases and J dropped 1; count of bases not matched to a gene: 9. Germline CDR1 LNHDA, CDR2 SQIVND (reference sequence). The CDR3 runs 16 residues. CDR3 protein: CASSPSYAGGQETQYF. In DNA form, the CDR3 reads TGTGCCAGTAGTCCCAGCTATGCGGGGGGCCAAGAGACCCAGTACTTC.

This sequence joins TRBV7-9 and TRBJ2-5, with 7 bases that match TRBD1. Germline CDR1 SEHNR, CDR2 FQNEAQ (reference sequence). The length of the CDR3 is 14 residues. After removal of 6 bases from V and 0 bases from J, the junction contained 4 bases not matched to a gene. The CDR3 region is CASRKGQYQETQYF. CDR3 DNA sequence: TGTGCCAGCAGGAAGGGACAGTACCAAGAGACCCAGTACTTC.

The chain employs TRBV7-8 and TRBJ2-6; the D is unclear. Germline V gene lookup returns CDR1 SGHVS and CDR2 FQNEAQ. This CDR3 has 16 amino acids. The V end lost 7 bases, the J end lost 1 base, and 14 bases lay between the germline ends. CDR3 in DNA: TGTGCCAGCACCGAATGGAGTGTGTCTGGGGCCAACGTCCTGACTTTC. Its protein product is CASTEWSVSGANVLTF.